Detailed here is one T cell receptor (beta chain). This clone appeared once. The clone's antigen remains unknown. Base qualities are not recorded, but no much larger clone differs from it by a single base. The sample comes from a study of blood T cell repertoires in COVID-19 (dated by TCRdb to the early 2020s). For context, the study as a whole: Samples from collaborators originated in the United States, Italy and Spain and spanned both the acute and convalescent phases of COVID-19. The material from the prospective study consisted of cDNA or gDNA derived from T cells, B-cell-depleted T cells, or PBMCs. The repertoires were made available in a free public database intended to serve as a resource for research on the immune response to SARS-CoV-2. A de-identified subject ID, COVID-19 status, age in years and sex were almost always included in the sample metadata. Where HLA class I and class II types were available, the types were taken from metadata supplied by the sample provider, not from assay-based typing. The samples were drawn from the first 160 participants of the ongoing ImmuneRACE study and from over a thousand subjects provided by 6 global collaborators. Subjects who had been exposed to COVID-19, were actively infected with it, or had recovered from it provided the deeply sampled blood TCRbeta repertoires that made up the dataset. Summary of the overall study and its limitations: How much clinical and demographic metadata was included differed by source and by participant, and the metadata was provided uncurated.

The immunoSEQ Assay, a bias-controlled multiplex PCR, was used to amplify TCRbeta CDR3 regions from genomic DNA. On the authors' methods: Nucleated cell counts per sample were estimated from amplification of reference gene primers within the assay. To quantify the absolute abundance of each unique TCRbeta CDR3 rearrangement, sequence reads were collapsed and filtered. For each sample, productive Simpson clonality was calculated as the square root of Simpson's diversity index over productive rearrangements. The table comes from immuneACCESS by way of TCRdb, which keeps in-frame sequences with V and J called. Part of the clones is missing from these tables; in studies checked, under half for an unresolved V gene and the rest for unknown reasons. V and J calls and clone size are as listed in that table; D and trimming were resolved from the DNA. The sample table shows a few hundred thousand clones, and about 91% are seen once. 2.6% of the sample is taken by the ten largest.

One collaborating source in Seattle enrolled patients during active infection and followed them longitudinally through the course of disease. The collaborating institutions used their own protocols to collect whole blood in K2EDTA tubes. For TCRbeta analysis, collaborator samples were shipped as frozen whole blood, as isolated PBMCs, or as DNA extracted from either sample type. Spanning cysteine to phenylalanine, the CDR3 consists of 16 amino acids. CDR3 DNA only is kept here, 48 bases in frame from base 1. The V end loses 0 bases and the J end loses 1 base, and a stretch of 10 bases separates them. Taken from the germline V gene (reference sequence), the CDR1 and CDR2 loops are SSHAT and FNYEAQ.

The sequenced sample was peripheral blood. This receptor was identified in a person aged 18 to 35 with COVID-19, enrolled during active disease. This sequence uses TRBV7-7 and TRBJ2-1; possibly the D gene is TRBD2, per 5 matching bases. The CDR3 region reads CASSLAVGGSYNEQFF. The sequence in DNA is TGTGCCAGCAGCTTAGCGGTTGGAGGTTCCTACAATGAGCAGTTCTTC.